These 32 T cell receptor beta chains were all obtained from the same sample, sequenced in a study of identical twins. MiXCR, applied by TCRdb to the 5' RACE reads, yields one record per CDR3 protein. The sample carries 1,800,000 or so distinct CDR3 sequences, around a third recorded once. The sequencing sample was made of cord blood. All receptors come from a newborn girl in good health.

CDR3 amino acids: CATSRVEVQPQHF. In nucleotides, the CDR3 is TGTGCCACCAGCAGAGTCGAAGTTCAGCCCCAGCATTTT. This sequence joins TRBV15 and TRBJ1-5, with unresolved D. CDR1 and CDR2 (germline): LNHNV, YYDKDF (reference sequence). V lost 1 base, J lost 6 bases, and 7 bases lay in between. This CDR3 has 13 residues.

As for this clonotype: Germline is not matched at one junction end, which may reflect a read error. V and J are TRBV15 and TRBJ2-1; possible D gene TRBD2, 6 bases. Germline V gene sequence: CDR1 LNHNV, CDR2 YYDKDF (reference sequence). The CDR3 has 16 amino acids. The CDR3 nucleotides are TGTGTCACCAGCAGAGCCCCGGGACTGGAGTACAATGAGCAGTTCTTC. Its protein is CVTSRAPGLEYNEQFF.

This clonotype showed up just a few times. This chain's CDR3 is CASSTPGWGYTF. In DNA form, the CDR3 reads TGTGCCAGCAGTACCCCAGGGTGGGGCTACACCTTC. V usage is TRBV28 and J usage is TRBJ1-2; D may be TRBD1 (5 bases). Deletions cut 5 bases from V and 8 bases from J, with 12 bases between. This CDR3 contains 12 residues. Germline V gives CDR1 MDHEN, CDR2 SYDVKM.

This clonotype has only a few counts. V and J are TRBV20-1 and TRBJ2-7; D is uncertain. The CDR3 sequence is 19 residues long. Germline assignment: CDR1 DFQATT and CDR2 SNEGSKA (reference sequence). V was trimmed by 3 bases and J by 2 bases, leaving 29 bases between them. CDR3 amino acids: CSARGKLLSYLPTAYEQYF. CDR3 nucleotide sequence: TGCAGTGCTAGGGGCAAGCTTCTAAGCTACCTACCTACGGCCTACGAGCAGTACTTC.

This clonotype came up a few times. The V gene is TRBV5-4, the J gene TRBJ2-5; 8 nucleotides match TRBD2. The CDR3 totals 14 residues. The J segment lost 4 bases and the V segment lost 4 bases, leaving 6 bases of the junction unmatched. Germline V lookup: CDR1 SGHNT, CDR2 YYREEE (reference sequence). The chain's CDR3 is CASSPRLARETQYF. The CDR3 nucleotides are TGTGCCAGCAGCCCCCGACTAGCGCGAGAGACCCAGTACTTC.

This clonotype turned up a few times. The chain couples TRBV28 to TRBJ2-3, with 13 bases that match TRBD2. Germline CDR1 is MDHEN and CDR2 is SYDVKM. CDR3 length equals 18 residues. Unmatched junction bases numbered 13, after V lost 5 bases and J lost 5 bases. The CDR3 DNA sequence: TGTGCCAGCAGTGAACTAGCGGGGGGGCAATCGACATTAGATACGCAGTATTTT. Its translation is CASSELAGGQSTLDTQYF.

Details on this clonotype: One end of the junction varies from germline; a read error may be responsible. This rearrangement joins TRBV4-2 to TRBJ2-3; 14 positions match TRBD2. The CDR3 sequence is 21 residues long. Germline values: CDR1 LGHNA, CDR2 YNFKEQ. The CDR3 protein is CASSRRDGGLAGGASTDTQSF. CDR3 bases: TGTGCCAGCAGCCGAAGGGACGGCGGACTAGCGGGGGGAGCTAGCACAGATACGCAGTCTTTT.

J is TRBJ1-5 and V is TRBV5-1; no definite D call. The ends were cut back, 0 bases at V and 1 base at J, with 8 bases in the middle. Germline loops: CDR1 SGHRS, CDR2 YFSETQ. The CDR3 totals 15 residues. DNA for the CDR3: TGCGCCAGCAGCTTGGATCCGGGAAGCAATCAGCCCCAGCATTTT. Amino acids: CASSLDPGSNQPQHF. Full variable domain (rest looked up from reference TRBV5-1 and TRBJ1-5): KAGVTQTPRYLIKTRGQQVTLSCSPISGHRSVSWYQQTPGQGLQFLFEYFSETQRNKGNFPGRFSGRQFSNSRSEMNVSTLELGDSALYLCASSLDPGSNQPQHFGDGTRLSIL.

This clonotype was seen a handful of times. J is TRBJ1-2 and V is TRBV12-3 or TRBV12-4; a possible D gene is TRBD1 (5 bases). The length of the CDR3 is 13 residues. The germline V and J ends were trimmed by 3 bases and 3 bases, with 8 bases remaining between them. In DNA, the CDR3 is TGTGCCAGCAGTTTGTACAGGCACTATGGCTACACCTTC. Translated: CASSLYRHYGYTF.

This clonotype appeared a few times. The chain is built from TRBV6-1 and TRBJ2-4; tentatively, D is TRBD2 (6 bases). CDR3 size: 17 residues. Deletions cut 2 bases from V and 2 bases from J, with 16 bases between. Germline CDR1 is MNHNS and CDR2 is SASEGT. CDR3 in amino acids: CASSESGRSRTKNIQYF. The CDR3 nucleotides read TGTGCCAGCAGTGAATCAGGGAGGAGCCGCACCAAAAACATTCAGTACTTC.

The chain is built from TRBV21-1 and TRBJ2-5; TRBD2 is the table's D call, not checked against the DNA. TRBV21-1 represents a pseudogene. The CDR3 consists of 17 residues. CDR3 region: CASSRGVRTRGRNEQYF. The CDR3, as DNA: TGTGCCAGCAGCCGGGGGGTCCGGACTAGGGGAAGGAATGAGCAGTACTTC.

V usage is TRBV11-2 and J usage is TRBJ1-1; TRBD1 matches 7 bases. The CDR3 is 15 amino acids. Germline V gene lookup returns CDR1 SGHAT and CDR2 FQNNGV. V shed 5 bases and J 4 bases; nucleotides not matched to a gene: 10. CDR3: CASSLTGEGGTEAFF. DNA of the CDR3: TGTGCCAGCAGCCTAACAGGGGAGGGTGGCACTGAAGCTTTCTTT.

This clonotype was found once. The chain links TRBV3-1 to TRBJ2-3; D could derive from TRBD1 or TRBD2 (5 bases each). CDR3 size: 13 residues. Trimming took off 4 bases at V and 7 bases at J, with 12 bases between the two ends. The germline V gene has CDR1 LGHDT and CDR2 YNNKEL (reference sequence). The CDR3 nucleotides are TGTGCCAGCAGCCCCCGGGACCCCTATACGCAGTATTTT. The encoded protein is CASSPRDPYTQYF.

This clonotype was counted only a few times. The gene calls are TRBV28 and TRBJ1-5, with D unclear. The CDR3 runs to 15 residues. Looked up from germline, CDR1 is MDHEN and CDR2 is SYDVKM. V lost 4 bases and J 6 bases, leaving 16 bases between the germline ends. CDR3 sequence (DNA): TGTGCCAGCAGTTCCCCCTCCTACGGAGGTCAGCCCCAGCATTTT. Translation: CASSSPSYGGQPQHF.

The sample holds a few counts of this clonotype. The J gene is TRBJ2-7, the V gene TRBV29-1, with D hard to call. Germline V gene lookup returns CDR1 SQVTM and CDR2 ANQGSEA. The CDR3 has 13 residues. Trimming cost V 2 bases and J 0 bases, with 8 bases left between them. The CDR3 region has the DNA TGCAGCGTTGAACTGGCAGACTCCTACGAGCAGTACTTC. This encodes CSVELADSYEQYF.

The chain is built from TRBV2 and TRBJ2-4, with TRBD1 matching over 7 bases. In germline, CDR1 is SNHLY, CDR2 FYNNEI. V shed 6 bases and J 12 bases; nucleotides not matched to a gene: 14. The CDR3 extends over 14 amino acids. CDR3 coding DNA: TGTGCCAGCAGGGCCCCGTGGGACAGCCCTACTCAGTACTTC. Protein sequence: CASRAPWDSPTQYF.

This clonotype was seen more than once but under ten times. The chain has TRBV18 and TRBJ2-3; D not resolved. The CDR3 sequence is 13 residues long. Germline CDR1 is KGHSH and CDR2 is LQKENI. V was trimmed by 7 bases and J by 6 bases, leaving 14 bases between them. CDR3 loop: CASCRDFADTQYF. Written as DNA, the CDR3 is TGTGCCAGCTGTCGAGACTTCGCCGATACGCAGTATTTT. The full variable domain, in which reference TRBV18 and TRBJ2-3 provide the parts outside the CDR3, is NAGVMQNPRHLVRRRGQEARLRCSPMKGHSHVYWYRQLPEEGLKFMVYLQKENIIDESGMPKERFSAEFPKEGPSILRIQQVVRGDSAAYFCASCRDFADTQYFGPGTRLTVL.

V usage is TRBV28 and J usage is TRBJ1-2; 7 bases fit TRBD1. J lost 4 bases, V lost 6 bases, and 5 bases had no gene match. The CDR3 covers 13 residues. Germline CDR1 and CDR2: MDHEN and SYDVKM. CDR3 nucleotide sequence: TGTGCCAGCAGGTCGACAGGGATCTATGGCTACACCTTC. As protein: CASRSTGIYGYTF.

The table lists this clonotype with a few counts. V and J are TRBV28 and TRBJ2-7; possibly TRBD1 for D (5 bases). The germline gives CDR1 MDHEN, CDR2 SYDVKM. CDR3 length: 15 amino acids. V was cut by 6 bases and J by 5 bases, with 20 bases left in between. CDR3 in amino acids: CASSLPTGFPHEQYF. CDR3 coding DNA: TGTGCCAGCAGCCTTCCCACAGGATTCCCCCACGAGCAGTACTTC.

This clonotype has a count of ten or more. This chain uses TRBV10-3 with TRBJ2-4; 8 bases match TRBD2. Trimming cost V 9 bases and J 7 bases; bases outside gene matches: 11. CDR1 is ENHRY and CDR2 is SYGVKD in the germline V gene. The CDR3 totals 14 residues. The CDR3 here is CAIQAGEFANIQYF. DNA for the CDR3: TGTGCCATTCAAGCGGGAGAGTTCGCGAACATTCAGTACTTC.

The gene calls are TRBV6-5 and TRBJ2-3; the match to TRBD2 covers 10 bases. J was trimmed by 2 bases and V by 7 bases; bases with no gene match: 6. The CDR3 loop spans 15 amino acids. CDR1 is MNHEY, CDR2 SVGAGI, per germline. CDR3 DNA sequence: TGTGCCAGCACTCTAGCGGGAGCCTCCACAGATACGCAGTATTTT. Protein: CASTLAGASTDTQYF.

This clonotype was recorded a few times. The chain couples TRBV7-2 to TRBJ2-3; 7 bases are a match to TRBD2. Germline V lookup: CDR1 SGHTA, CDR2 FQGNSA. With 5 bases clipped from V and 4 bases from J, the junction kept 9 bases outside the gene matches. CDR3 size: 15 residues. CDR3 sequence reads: CASSRGLVRSDTQYF. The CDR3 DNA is TGTGCCAGCAGCCGAGGACTAGTTAGGTCAGATACGCAGTATTTT.

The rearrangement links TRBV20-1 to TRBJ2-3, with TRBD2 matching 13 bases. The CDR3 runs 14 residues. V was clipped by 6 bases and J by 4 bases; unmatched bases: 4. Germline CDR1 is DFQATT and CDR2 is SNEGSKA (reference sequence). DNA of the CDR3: TGCAGTGCGCAGACTAGCGGGAGGCCAGATACGCAGTATTTT. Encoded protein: CSAQTSGRPDTQYF.

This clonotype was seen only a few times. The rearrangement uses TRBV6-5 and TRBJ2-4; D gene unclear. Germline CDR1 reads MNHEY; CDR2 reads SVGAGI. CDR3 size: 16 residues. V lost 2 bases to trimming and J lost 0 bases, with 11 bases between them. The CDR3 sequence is CASSYRVPAAKNIQYF. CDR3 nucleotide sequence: TGTGCCAGCAGTTACAGGGTCCCCGCAGCCAAAAACATTCAGTACTTC.

For the CDR3, the DNA is TGTGCCAGCAGCTTAGGGAACGGTCCCTACGAGCAGTACTTC. Translated: CASSLGNGPYEQYF. The V and J genes are TRBV7-2 and TRBJ2-7; D is ambiguous. Germline loops: CDR1 SGHTA, CDR2 FQGNSA. The length of the CDR3 is 14 residues. Trimming removed 1 base at V and 2 bases at J, with 9 bases between. The variable domain in full, completed from reference TRBV7-2 and TRBJ2-7, reads GAGVSQSPSNKVTEKGKDVELRCDPISGHTALYWYRQSLGQGLEFLIYFQGNSAPDKSGLPSDRFSAERTGGSVSTLTIQRTQQEDSAVYLCASSLGNGPYEQYFGPGTRLTVT.

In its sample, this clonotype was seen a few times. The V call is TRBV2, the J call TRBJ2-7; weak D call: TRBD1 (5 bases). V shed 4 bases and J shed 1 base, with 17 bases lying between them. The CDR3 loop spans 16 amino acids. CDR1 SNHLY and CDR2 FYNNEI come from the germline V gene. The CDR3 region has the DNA TGTGCCAGCAGTGTTGGGCGACAGACCAGATCCTACGAGCAGTACTTC. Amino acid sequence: CASSVGRQTRSYEQYF.

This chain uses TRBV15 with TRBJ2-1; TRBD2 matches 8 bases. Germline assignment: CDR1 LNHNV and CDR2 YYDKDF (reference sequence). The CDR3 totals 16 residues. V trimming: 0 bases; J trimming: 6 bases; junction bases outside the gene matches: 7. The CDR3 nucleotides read TGTGCCACCAGCAGAGAGGTAGCGGGGACGGCCAATGAGCAGTTCTTC. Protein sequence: CATSREVAGTANEQFF.

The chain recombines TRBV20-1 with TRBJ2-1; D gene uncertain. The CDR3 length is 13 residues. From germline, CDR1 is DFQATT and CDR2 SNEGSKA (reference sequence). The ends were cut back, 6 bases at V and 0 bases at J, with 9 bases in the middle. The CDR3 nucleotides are TGCAGTGCCCGCGACAACTCCTACAATGAGCAGTTCTTC. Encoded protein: CSARDNSYNEQFF.

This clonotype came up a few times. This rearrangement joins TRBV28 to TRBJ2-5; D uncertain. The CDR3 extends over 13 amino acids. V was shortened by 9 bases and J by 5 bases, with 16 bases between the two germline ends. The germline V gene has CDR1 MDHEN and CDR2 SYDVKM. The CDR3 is CASWSLGKETQYF. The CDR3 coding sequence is TGTGCCAGTTGGTCCTTAGGGAAGGAGACCCAGTACTTC.

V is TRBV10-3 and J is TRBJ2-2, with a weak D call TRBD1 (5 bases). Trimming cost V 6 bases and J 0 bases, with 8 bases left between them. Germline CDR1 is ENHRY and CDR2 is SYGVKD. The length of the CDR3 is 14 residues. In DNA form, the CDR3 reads TGTGCCATCAGACAGGCCCCGAACACCGGGGAGCTGTTTTTT. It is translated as CAIRQAPNTGELFF.

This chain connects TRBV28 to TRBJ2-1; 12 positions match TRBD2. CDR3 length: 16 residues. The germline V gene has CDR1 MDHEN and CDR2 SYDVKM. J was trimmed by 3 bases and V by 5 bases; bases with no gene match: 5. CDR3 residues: CASSLAGGPHYNEQFF. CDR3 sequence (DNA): TGTGCCAGCAGTCTAGCGGGAGGGCCTCACTACAATGAGCAGTTCTTC.

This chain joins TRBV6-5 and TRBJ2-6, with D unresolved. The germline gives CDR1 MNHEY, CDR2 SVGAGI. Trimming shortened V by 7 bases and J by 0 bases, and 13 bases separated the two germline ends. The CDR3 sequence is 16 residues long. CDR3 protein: CASKGRKASGANVLTF. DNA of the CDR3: TGTGCCAGCAAGGGTAGAAAAGCCTCTGGGGCCAACGTCCTGACTTTC.